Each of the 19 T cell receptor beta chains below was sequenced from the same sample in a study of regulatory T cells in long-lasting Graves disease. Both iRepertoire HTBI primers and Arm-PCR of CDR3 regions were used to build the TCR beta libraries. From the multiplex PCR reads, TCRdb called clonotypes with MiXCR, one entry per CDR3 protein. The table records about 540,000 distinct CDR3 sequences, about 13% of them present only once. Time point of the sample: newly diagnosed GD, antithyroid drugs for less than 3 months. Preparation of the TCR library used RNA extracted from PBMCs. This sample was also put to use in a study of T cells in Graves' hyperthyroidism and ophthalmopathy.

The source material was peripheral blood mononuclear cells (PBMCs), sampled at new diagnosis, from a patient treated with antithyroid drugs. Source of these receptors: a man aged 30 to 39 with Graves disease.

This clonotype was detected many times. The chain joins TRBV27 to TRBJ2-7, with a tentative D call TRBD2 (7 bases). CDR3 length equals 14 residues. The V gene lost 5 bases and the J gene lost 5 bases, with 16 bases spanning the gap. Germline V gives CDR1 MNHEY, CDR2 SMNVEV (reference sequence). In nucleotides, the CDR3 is TGTGCCAGCAGTAGGGGGGGACTCCCGGACGAGCAGTACTTC. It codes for CASSRGGLPDEQYF.

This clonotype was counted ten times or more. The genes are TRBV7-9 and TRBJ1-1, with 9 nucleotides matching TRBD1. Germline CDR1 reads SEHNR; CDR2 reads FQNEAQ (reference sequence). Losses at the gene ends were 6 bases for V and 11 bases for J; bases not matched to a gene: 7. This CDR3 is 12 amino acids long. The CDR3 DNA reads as TGTGCCAGCAGGATCCGGGACAGGGAGGCTTTCTTT. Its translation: CASRIRDREAFF.

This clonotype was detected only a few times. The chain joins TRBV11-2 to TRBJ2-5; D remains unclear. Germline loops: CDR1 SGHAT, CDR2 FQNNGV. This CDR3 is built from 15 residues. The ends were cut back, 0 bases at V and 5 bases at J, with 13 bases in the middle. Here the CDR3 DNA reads TGTGCCAGCAGCTTAGACTGGGCTTGGTCGGAGACCCAGTACTTC. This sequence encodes CASSLDWAWSETQYF.

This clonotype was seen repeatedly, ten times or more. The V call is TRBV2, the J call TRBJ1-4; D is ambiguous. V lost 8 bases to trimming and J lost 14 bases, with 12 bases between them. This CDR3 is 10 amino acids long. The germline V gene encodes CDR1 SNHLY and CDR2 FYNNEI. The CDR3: CASALIGLFF. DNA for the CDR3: TGTGCCAGCGCCCTAATAGGGCTGTTTTTT.

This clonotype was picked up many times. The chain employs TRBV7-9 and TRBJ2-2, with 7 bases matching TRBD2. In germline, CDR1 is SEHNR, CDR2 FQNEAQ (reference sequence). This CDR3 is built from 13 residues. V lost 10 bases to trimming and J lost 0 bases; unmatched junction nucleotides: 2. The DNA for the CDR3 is TGTGCCACTCTAGCGGCGAACACCGGGGAGCTGTTTTTT. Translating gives CATLAANTGELFF.

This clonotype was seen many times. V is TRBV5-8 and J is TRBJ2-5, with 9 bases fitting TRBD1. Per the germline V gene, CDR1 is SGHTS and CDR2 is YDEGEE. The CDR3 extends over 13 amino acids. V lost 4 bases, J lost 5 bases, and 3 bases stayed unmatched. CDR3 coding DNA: TGTGCCAGCAGCAACAGGGGGCCTGAGACCCAGTACTTC. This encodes CASSNRGPETQYF.

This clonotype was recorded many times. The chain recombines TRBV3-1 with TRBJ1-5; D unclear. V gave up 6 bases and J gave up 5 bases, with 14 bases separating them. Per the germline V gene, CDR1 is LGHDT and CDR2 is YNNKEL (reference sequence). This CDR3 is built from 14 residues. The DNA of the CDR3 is TGTGCCAGCAGTCATGGAACAGAACATCAGCCCCAGCATTTT. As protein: CASSHGTEHQPQHF.

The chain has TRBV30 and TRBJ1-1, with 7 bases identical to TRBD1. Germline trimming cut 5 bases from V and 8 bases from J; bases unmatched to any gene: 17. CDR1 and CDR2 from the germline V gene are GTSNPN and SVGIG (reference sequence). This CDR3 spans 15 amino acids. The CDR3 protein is CAWCATEGAGWEAFF. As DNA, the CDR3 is TGTGCCTGGTGTGCCACGGAGGGGGCAGGGTGGGAAGCTTTCTTT. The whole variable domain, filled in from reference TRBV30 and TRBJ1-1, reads SQTIHQWPATLVQPVGSPLSLECTVEGTSNPNLYWYRQAAGRGLQLLFYSVGIGQISSEVPQNLSASRPQDRQFILSSKKLLLSDSGFYLCAWCATEGAGWEAFFGQGTRLTVV.

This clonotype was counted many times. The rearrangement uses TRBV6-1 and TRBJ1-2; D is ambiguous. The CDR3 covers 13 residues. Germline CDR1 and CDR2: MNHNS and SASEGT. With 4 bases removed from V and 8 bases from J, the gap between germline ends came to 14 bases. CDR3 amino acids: CASSVRDLQGYTF. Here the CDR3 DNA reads TGTGCCAGCAGTGTAAGGGATCTGCAGGGCTACACCTTC.

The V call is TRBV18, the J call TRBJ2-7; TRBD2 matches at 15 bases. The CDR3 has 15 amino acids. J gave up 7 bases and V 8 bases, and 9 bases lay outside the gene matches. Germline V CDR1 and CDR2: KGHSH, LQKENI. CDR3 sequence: CASQIGLAGGSEQYF. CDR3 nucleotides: TGTGCCAGCCAGATCGGACTAGCGGGAGGGTCGGAGCAGTACTTC.

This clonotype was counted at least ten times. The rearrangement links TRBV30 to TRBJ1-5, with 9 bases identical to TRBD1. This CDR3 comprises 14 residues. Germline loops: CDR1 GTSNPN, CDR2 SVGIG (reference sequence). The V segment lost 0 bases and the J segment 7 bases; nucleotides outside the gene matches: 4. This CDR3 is CAWSVGQGGQPQHF. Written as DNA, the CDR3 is TGTGCCTGGAGTGTGGGACAGGGAGGACAGCCCCAGCATTTT.

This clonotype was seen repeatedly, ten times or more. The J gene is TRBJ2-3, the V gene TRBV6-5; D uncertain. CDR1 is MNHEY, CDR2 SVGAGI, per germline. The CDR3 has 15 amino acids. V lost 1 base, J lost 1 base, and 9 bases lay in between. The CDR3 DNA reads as TGTGCCAGCAGTTACTTCTCTCGGGGCACAGATACGCAGTATTTT. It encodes CASSYFSRGTDTQYF.

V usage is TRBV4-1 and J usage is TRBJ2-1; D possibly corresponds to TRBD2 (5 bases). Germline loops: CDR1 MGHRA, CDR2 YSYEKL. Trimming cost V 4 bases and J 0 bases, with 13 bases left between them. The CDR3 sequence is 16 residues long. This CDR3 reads CASSREGLSSYNEQFF. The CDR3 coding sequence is TGCGCCAGCAGCCGCGAGGGCCTTAGCTCCTACAATGAGCAGTTCTTC.

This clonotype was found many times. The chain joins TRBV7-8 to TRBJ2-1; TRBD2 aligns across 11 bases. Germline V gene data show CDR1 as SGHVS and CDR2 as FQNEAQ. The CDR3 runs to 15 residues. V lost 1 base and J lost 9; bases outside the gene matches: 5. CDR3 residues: CASSLGLAGGIEQFF. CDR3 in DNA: TGTGCCAGCAGCTTAGGTCTAGCGGGAGGAATTGAGCAGTTCTTC. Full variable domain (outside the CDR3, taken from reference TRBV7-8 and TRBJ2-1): GAGVSQSPRYKVAKRGQDVALRCDPISGHVSLFWYQQALGQGPEFLTYFQNEAQLDKSGLPSDRFFAERPEGSVSTLKIQRTQQEDSAVYLCASSLGLAGGIEQFFGPGTRLTVL.

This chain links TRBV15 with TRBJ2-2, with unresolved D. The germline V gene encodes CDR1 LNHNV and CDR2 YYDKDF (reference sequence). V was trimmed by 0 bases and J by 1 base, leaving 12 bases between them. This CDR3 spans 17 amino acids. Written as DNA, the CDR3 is TGTGCCACCAGCAGAGATTTGGCAGGAGTGAACACCGGGGAGCTGTTTTTT. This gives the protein CATSRDLAGVNTGELFF.

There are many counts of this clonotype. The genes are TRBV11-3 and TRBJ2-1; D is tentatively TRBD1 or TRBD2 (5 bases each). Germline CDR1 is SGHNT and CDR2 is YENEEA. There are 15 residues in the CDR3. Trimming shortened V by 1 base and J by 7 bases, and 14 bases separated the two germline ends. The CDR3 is CASSLGGSPWNEQFF. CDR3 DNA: TGTGCCAGCAGCTTAGGGGGGAGCCCCTGGAATGAGCAGTTCTTC.

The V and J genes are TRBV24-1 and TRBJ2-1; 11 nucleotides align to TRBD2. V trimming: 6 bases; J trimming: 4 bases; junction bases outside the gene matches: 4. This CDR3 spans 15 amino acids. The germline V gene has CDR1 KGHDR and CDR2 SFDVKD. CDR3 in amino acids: CATSKGLAAYNEQFF. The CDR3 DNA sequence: TGTGCCACCAGTAAGGGACTAGCGGCTTACAATGAGCAGTTCTTC.

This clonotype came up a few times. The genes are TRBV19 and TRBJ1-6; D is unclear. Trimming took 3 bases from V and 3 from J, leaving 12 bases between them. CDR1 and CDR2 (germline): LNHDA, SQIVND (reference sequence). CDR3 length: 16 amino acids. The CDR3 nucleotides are TGTGCCAGTAGTATTTGGGCGAGCGGCTATAATTCACCCCTCCACTTT. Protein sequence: CASSIWASGYNSPLHF.

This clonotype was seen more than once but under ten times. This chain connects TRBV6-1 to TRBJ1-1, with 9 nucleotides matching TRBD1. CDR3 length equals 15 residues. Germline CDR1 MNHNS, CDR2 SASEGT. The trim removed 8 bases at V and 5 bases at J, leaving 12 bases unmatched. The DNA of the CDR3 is TGTGCCAGCGGGACAGGGAGGGGGGTCTATACTGAAGCTTTCTTT. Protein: CASGTGRGVYTEAFF.